The present T cell receptor (beta chain) was sequenced within a study of T cells in tuberculosis. The wider study: Sequenced TCRs come from CD1B-GMM tetramer-binding T cells.

Sequenced by immunoSEQ multiplex PCR; TCRdb stores in-frame clones only, minus some. The sample has more than 20,000 clones, 80% to 90% seen once; the top ten hold 14% to 15%. The V gene's germline CDR1 is LGHNT and CDR2 FRNRAP. The ends were cut back, 0 bases at V and 0 bases at J, with 12 bases in the middle. The CDR3 is 17 amino acids. The sequence was obtained from a donor under 30 with latent tuberculosis or without tuberculosis infection. The chain joins TRBV12-5 to TRBJ1-3; D remains unclear. The sample was PBMCs. CDR3 sequence (DNA): TGTGCTAGTGGTTTGGTAATAACAGACCTCTCTGGAAACACCATATATTTT. This encodes CASGLVITDLSGNTIYF. The full variable domain, completed using reference TRBV12-5 and TRBJ1-3, is DARVTQTPRHKVTEMGQEVTMRCQPILGHNTVFWYRQTMMQGLELLAYFRNRAPLDDSGMPKDRFSAEMPDATLATLKIQPSEPRDSAVYFCASGLVITDLSGNTIYFGEGSWLTVV.